A single sample is the source of the 10 T cell receptor beta chains below, sequenced in a study of shared clonotypes between healthy human individuals. Repertoires were generated with immunoSEQ multiplex PCR, while TCRdb's copy carries only in-frame clones and drops some. The sample lists 400,000 to 500,000 clones, 76% seen once, with approximately 12% in the top ten. The sample was PBMCs. These receptors all stem from a woman aged 40 to 50 in good health. Some clones in this sample may be carry-over from other donors' samples.

Regarding this clone: A read error is possible here, since a much larger clone lies one base away. The same CDR3 arises from other DNA sequences in this sample as well. The chain recombines TRBV7-2 with TRBJ1-5, with 7 bases aligning to TRBD1. Germline V gene lookup returns CDR1 SGHTA and CDR2 FQGNSA. CDR3 length equals 14 residues. With V trimmed by 5 bases and J by 1 base, 2 bases remained unmatched. The CDR3 here is CASSQTGSNQPQHF. The DNA of the CDR3 is TGTGCCAGCAGCCAGACAGGGAGCAATCAGCCCCAGCATTTT.

The gene calls are TRBV5-1 and TRBJ2-7, with 11 positions matching TRBD1. The germline gives CDR1 SGHRS, CDR2 YFSETQ. This CDR3 is built from 15 residues. V was pared by 4 bases and J by 5 bases, with 8 bases of the junction left unmatched. The CDR3 here is CASSTSGQGVNEQYF. In DNA, the CDR3 is TGCGCCAGCAGCACGTCGGGACAGGGGGTCAACGAGCAGTACTTC. The full variable domain, its missing parts supplied by reference TRBV5-1 and TRBJ2-7, is KAGVTQTPRYLIKTRGQQVTLSCSPISGHRSVSWYQQTPGQGLQFLFEYFSETQRNKGNFPGRFSGRQFSNSRSEMNVSTLELGDSALYLCASSTSGQGVNEQYFGPGTRLTVT.

This sequence joins TRBV28 and TRBJ1-4; 8 bases align to TRBD1. CDR3 length: 13 amino acids. Germline CDR1 MDHEN, CDR2 SYDVKM. With V trimmed by 8 bases and J by 6 bases, 5 bases remained unmatched. In DNA form, the CDR3 reads TGTGCCAGCCGGACAGGGTCTGATGAAAAACTGTTTTTT. As protein: CASRTGSDEKLFF.

About this clone: A far larger clone is one base from this, pointing to a likely read error. In the same sample, other DNA sequences code for this CDR3. The chain couples TRBV29-1 to TRBJ2-1; the match to TRBD1 covers 9 bases. Germline lookup yields CDR1 SQVTM and CDR2 ANQGSEA. The CDR3 is made up of 15 amino acids. Trimming removed 7 bases from V and 7 bases from J; junction bases left unmatched: 14. The chain's CDR3 is CSAYTGTGIFNEQFF. The CDR3 nucleotides read TGCAGCGCCTACACTGGGACAGGGATTTTTAATGAGCAGTTCTTC.

The rearrangement uses TRBV29-1 and TRBJ2-5, with D possibly TRBD1 on 5 matching bases. Germline assignment: CDR1 SQVTM and CDR2 ANQGSEA. CDR3 length: 13 residues. V was cut by 0 bases and J by 4 bases, with 9 bases left in between. In DNA form, the CDR3 reads TGCAGCGTTGAAGATCCAGGGTTAGAGACCCAGTACTTC. Translating it yields CSVEDPGLETQYF.

The chain carries TRBV11-2 and TRBJ1-2, with D possibly matching TRBD1 (5 bases). The CDR3 sequence is 14 residues long. Trimming removed 5 bases at V and 8 bases at J, with 18 bases between. The germline V gene encodes CDR1 SGHAT and CDR2 FQNNGV. The CDR3 reads CASSLREGRRGYTF. DNA of the CDR3: TGTGCCAGCAGCCTTCGGGAGGGGCGAAGAGGCTACACCTTC. The variable domain in full, completed from reference TRBV11-2 and TRBJ1-2, reads EAGVAQSPRYKIIEKRQSVAFWCNPISGHATLYWYQQILGQGPKLLIQFQNNGVVDDSQLPKDRFSAERLKGVDSTLKIQPAKLEDSAVYLCASSLREGRRGYTFGSGTRLTVV.

The chain couples TRBV27 to TRBJ2-7, with 7 positions matching TRBD1. The CDR3 is 12 amino acids. The V gene end was trimmed by 5 bases and the J gene end by 4 bases; junction bases not matched to a gene: 2. Germline values: CDR1 MNHEY, CDR2 SMNVEV (reference sequence). The CDR3 DNA is TGTGCCAGCAGTATGACAGGGTACGAGCAGTACTTC. It codes for CASSMTGYEQYF.

The rearrangement uses TRBV27 and TRBJ2-5; D ambiguous. The CDR3 has 13 residues. CDR1 MNHEY and CDR2 SMNVEV come from the germline V gene (reference sequence). V was trimmed by 4 bases and J by 4 bases, leaving 10 bases between them. The CDR3 DNA sequence: TGTGCCAGCAGTTCCAGGACGGGAGAGACCCAGTACTTC. This encodes CASSSRTGETQYF.

The rearrangement joins TRBV10-1 to TRBJ2-7; 8 nucleotides line up with TRBD2. CDR3 size: 15 residues. Trimming took 4 bases from V and 5 from J; bases not matched to a gene: 10. CDR1 and CDR2 from the germline V gene are WNHNN and SYGVQD (reference sequence). This CDR3 is CASSGERELGHEQYF. The DNA for the CDR3 is TGCGCCAGCAGTGGGGAGCGGGAGCTTGGCCACGAGCAGTACTTC.

The rearrangement joins TRBV5-1 to TRBJ2-7; 7 bases match TRBD2. The CDR3 consists of 16 residues. V lost 0 bases and J lost 2; bases outside the gene matches: 8. The germline gives CDR1 SGHRS, CDR2 YFSETQ. The CDR3 spells CASSLATSVGAYEQYF. The CDR3 DNA reads as TGCGCCAGCAGCTTGGCCACTAGCGTCGGGGCCTACGAGCAGTACTTC.